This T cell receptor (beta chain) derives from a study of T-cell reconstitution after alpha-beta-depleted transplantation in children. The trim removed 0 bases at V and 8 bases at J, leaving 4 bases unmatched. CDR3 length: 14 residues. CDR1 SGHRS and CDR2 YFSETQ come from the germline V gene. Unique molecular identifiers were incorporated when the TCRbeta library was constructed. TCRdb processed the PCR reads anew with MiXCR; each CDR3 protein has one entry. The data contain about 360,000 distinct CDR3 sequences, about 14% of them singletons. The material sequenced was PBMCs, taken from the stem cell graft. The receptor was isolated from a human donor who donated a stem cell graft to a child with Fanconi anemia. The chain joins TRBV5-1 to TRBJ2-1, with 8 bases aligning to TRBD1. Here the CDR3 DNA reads TGCGCCAGCAGCTTGGCACAGACAGGGGATGAGCAGTTCTTC. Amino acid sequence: CASSLAQTGDEQFF.